One sample yielded the 10 T cell receptor beta chains listed below, sequenced in a study of CXCR3-negative and CXCR3-positive naive CD8 T cells. The antigens for these receptors are not known. The study, taken as a whole, reports: Hydrophobicity was higher for TRB CDR3s found in CXCR3-positive naive cells than in CXCR3-negative naive cells.

The libraries of TRB cDNA were constructed through 5' RACE using UMI labels. One entry per CDR3 protein, without DNA, is what TCRdb gives after re-calling the 5' RACE reads. This table holds tens of thousands of distinct CDR3 sequences. The sequenced material came from naive CXCR3+ CD8+ T cells from blood. As for subset: CD45RO-CCR7+CD27+CD95- naive CD8+ T cells expressing CXCR3 (TNR3+). The receptors come from a human donor in good health. Some clones in this sample may be carry-over from other donors' samples.

The CDR3: CASSPLDSTNNNEQFF. The V call is TRBV18, the J call TRBJ2-1; TCRdb indicates TRBD1, and absent DNA this call remains unverified. The CDR3 length is 16 residues. Germline values: CDR1 KGHSH, CDR2 LQKENI.

V and J are TRBV29-1 and TRBJ2-1; TCRdb picks TRBD1, but there is no DNA to check that call. CDR3 length equals 13 residues. Germline assignment: CDR1 SQVTM and CDR2 ANQGSEA. CDR3 sequence: CSVEDGRGGEQFF.

The rearrangement links TRBV6-5 to TRBJ2-2; TCRdb selects TRBD1, and the lack of DNA leaves this call unchecked. Germline values: CDR1 MNHEY, CDR2 SVGAGI. The CDR3 is made up of 12 amino acids. The CDR3 is CASRPVGEELFF.

CDR3 region: CASTQGPSMGETQYF. This chain connects TRBV6-5 to TRBJ2-5; absent DNA, TCRdb's TRBD1 call cannot be checked. The CDR3 has 15 residues. The germline gives CDR1 MNHEY, CDR2 SVGAGI.

The rearrangement uses TRBV9 and TRBJ1-4; the D call of TRBD1 rests on TCRdb alone, since no DNA is present to check it. Germline V lookup: CDR1 SGDLS, CDR2 YYNGEE. The CDR3 totals 16 residues. The chain's CDR3 is CASSVVPRGHCEKLFF.

The chain is built from TRBV7-2 and TRBJ2-1; with no DNA, the TCRdb D assignment of TRBD2 cannot be verified. CDR1 and CDR2 from the germline V gene are SGHTA and FQGNSA. This CDR3 has 14 amino acids. This CDR3 reads CASSREEGYNEQFF.

V gene TRBV23-1 combines with J gene TRBJ2-1; TCRdb's D gene call, TRBD1, goes unchecked for lack of DNA. TRBV23-1 is recorded as an ORF, its role being uncertain. The length of the CDR3 is 15 residues. CDR3 region: CASSQYTGGYNEQFF.

The V and J genes are TRBV3-1 and TRBJ2-1; with no DNA, the TCRdb D assignment of TRBD1 cannot be verified. Germline-derived CDR1 and CDR2 are LGHDT and YNNKEL (reference sequence). The length of the CDR3 is 16 residues. This chain's CDR3 is CASSQTGTYAYNEQFF.

V and J are TRBV20-1 and TRBJ2-7. The CDR3 extends over 12 amino acids. Germline CDR1 is DFQATT and CDR2 is SNEGSKA (reference sequence). The CDR3: CSARDSLYEQYF.

CDR3 protein: CASSLRQGPLYEQYF. The chain recombines TRBV5-1 with TRBJ2-7; TCRdb outputs TRBD1, but without DNA this stays unchecked. Germline V gene data show CDR1 as SGHRS and CDR2 as YFSETQ. CDR3 size: 15 residues.